The following is a TCR beta chain sequence with its context. The CDR3 has 15 amino acids. V gave up 3 bases and J gave up 5 bases, with 14 bases separating them. The germline CDR1 and CDR2 sequences are SGHRS and YFSETQ. The data were produced by immunoSEQ multiplex PCR, yet TCRdb's version contains in-frame clones alone and is incomplete. Of 350,000 or so clones listed, about 92% are singletons. This entry belongs to a study of blood T cell repertoires in COVID-19. The receptor's source is a woman aged 60 to 75 with COVID-19, enrolled during active disease. What was sequenced was peripheral blood. The chain uses TRBV5-1 and TRBJ1-4; D is perhaps TRBD1 (6 bases). CDR3 nucleotide sequence: TGCGCCAGCAGCTCTACCCGGGGACACAATGAAAAACTGTTTTTT. It translates to CASSSTRGHNEKLFF.